This TCR beta chain is from a study of cytomegalovirus exposure and HLA in healthy donors. Points from the study as a whole: Prior analysis indicated that the majority of TCR beta V segments exhibited productivity approximately 87% or approximately 30% of the time.

The PCR ran on 60 Vbeta and 13 Jbeta primers. Here immunoSEQ multiplex PCR was the method, and the copy in TCRdb shows in-frame clones only, minus some. The sample consists of 75,000 to 80,000 clones, roughly 70% of them appearing once. Concerning this clone itself: Its antigen is not known.

V lost 3 bases, J lost 5 bases, and 8 bases stayed unmatched. The CDR3 spans 17 residues. From germline, CDR1 is SGDLS and CDR2 YYNGEE. The source of this sequence is a man aged 60 to 75 in good health and CMV-seropositive. Sequencing was carried out using PBMCs. The chain carries TRBV9 and TRBJ2-5; 15 bases align to TRBD2. CDR3 residues: CASSEGSGLAGGETQYF. The CDR3 nucleotides read TGTGCCAGCAGCGAGGGATCGGGACTAGCGGGGGGTGAGACCCAGTACTTC.